These 27 T cell receptor beta chains were sequenced from one sample in a study of shared clonotypes between healthy human individuals. This table comes from immunoSEQ multiplex PCR, and its TCRdb copy is limited to in-frame clones, with some not included. Counted here are over a million clones, approximately 78% occurring once; the ten biggest clones make up 0.5% to 0.6%. The sequencing sample was made of memory CD4+ T cells from PBMCs. Regarding subset: CD45RA-negative fraction. These TCRs come from a young man in good health. Some clones in this sample may be carry-over from other donors' samples.

This clone was seen only a few times. The rearrangement joins TRBV30 to TRBJ1-1; D uncertain. CDR3 length: 12 residues. In germline, CDR1 is GTSNPN, CDR2 SVGIG (reference sequence). The ends were cut back, 4 bases at V and 6 bases at J, with 12 bases in the middle. The CDR3 protein is CAWIGGLSEAFF. The CDR3 bases are TGTGCCTGGATCGGTGGGTTGTCTGAAGCTTTCTTT.

The V call is TRBV7-2, the J call TRBJ2-1; D could derive from TRBD1 or TRBD2 (5 bases each). Germline V gene data show CDR1 as SGHTA and CDR2 as FQGNSA. The length of the CDR3 is 12 residues. Trimming shortened V by 5 bases and J by 15 bases, and 17 bases separated the two germline ends. CDR3 in amino acids: CASSPPTGLLFF. The CDR3 DNA is TGTGCCAGCAGCCCCCCGACGGGGCTTCTGTTCTTC.

The rearrangement links TRBV29-1 to TRBJ1-4; 8 positions match TRBD1. V trimming: 7 bases; J trimming: 7 bases; junction bases outside the gene matches: 8. This CDR3 is built from 13 residues. Per the germline V gene, CDR1 is SQVTM and CDR2 is ANQGSEA. The CDR3 reads CSGSGGASEKLFF. CDR3 in DNA: TGCAGCGGATCAGGGGGCGCGAGTGAAAAACTGTTTTTT.

The chain recombines TRBV2 with TRBJ1-5; weak D call: TRBD1 (5 bases). The CDR3 is made up of 12 amino acids. Trimming shortened V by 2 bases and J by 11 bases, and 10 bases separated the two germline ends. Germline V lookup: CDR1 SNHLY, CDR2 FYNNEI. The chain's CDR3 is CASSERGGSQHF. CDR3 nucleotide sequence: TGTGCCAGCAGTGAACGGGGGGGGTCCCAGCATTTT.

J is TRBJ2-7 and V is TRBV27, with 7 bases lining up with TRBD1. The CDR3 totals 18 residues. The V segment lost 6 bases and the J segment 4 bases; nucleotides outside the gene matches: 21. Germline CDR1 is MNHEY and CDR2 is SMNVEV (reference sequence). CDR3 nucleotide sequence: TGTGCCAGCAGCTTGGGGGCCCTAGACAGGGAAGGCCGGTACGAGCAGTACTTC. It is translated as CASSLGALDREGRYEQYF.

This clone was detected only once. The CDR3 loop is CASRREGRDPNTGELFF. The CDR3 nucleotides read TGTGCCAGCAGGCGTGAGGGAAGGGATCCGAACACCGGGGAGCTGTTTTTT. The V and J genes are TRBV11-3 and TRBJ2-2, with D maybe TRBD2 (5 bases). Trimming shortened V by 6 bases and J by 0 bases, and 17 bases separated the two germline ends. The V gene's germline CDR1 is SGHNT and CDR2 YENEEA. The CDR3 is 17 amino acids.

A word on this clone: The germline gene is not matched at one end of the junction; a read error may be the cause. This chain joins TRBV23-1 and TRBJ2-7, with D tentatively TRBD1 or TRBD2 (5 bases each). TRBV23-1 is an ORF, and what it does is uncertain. The CDR3 sequence is 14 residues long. The CDR3 region is CASTAGTTSDEQYF. In nucleotides, the CDR3 is TGCGCCAGCACGGCCGGGACCACCTCCGACGAGCAGTACTTC.

Comment on this clone: A much larger clone differs from this one at a single base, so this may be a read error. The V call is TRBV18, the J call TRBJ1-1, with D uncertain. CDR1 and CDR2 from the germline V gene are KGHSH and LQKENI. V dropped 1 base and J dropped 1 base, with 4 bases sitting between them. This CDR3 spans 13 amino acids. The DNA for the CDR3 is TGTGCCAGCTCACCACTAGCGAACACTGAAGCTTTCTTT. Translating it yields CASSPLANTEAFF.

This chain connects TRBV9 to TRBJ1-4; the match to TRBD1 covers 7 bases. Germline values: CDR1 SGDLS, CDR2 YYNGEE. This CDR3 is built from 15 residues. V lost 3 bases to trimming and J lost 5 bases; unmatched junction nucleotides: 7. CDR3 loop: CASSDRTGVNEKLFF. The CDR3 region has the DNA TGTGCCAGCAGCGACCGCACAGGGGTAAATGAAAAACTGTTTTTT.

V and J are TRBV7-3 and TRBJ2-2; D is undetermined. Trimming stripped 0 bases from V and 6 bases from J, with 5 bases between. CDR1 is SGHTA and CDR2 is FQGTGA in the germline V gene. The CDR3 covers 13 residues. CDR3 loop: CASSLTWAGELFF. The CDR3 nucleotides read TGTGCCAGCAGCTTAACGTGGGCCGGGGAGCTGTTTTTT.

This clone was picked up a small number of times. The chain carries TRBV6-1 and TRBJ2-7; D uncertain. Germline CDR1 reads MNHNS; CDR2 reads SASEGT. Deletions cut 5 bases from V and 0 bases from J, with 8 bases between. The CDR3 covers 13 residues. CDR3 protein: CASSLESSYEQYF. The CDR3 coding sequence is TGTGCCAGCAGTTTGGAGAGCTCCTACGAGCAGTACTTC.

The rearrangement uses TRBV6-5 and TRBJ2-7, with 7 bases aligning to TRBD2. The CDR3 is 15 amino acids. J gave up 2 bases and V 10 bases, and 14 bases lay outside the gene matches. Germline lookup yields CDR1 MNHEY and CDR2 SVGAGI. In DNA, the CDR3 is TGTGCCATCAGCGACGCACTAGCGCAAGCCTACGAGCAGTACTTC. Protein sequence: CAISDALAQAYEQYF.

The J gene is TRBJ2-3, the V gene TRBV9; perhaps D is TRBD1 or TRBD2 (6 bases each). Germline assignment: CDR1 SGDLS and CDR2 YYNGEE. The CDR3 is made up of 14 amino acids. The V end lost 4 bases, the J end lost 7 bases, and 16 bases lay between the germline ends. CDR3 DNA sequence: TGTGCCAGCAGCCAGGGATGGGGGGCCAATACGCAGTATTTT. Encoded protein: CASSQGWGANTQYF.

The CDR3 bases are TGTGCCAGCAGTCTACAGGGCACCAGAGGCAATCAGCCCCAGCATTTT. Residues: CASSLQGTRGNQPQHF. The chain couples TRBV27 to TRBJ1-5, with D maybe TRBD1 (6 bases). This CDR3 has 16 amino acids. Trimming cost V 5 bases and J 2 bases, with 16 bases left between them. Germline CDR1 is MNHEY and CDR2 is SMNVEV (reference sequence).

CDR3 loop: CASSITPWTSEAFF. DNA of the CDR3: TGTGCCAGTAGTATCACTCCCTGGACGTCTGAAGCTTTCTTT. V usage is TRBV19 and J usage is TRBJ1-1, with unresolved D. The germline gives CDR1 LNHDA, CDR2 SQIVND (reference sequence). The CDR3 covers 14 residues. Trimming took 3 bases from V and 6 from J, leaving 14 bases between them.

A remark on this clone: The sample carries other DNA sequences with the same CDR3. This chain joins TRBV18 and TRBJ2-5, with D maybe TRBD2 (6 bases). V lost 0 bases and J 5 bases, leaving 13 bases between the germline ends. Germline CDR1 is KGHSH and CDR2 is LQKENI. CDR3 length equals 15 residues. The CDR3 nucleotides read TGTGCCAGCTCACCACCTGGGACTGGTGGGGAGACCCAGTACTTC. Its protein product is CASSPPGTGGETQYF.

There are a few counts of this clone. The CDR3 nucleotides read TGTGCCAGCAGTGAAGTAGCGGGTTGGCCAGATGAGCAGTTCTTC. Protein: CASSEVAGWPDEQFF. The chain uses TRBV6-1 and TRBJ2-1; 7 nucleotides line up with TRBD2. V gave up 1 base and J gave up 8 bases; unmatched junction bases: 8. The CDR3 has 15 amino acids. Germline assignment: CDR1 MNHNS and CDR2 SASEGT.

CDR3 amino acids: CASSELGQSYNEQFF. In nucleotides, the CDR3 is TGTGCCAGCAGTGAACTTGGACAGTCTTACAATGAGCAGTTCTTC. V usage is TRBV2 and J usage is TRBJ2-1; the D gene is possibly TRBD1 (6 bases). V dropped 2 bases and J dropped 4 bases, with 12 bases sitting between them. The CDR3 totals 15 residues. The V gene's germline CDR1 is SNHLY and CDR2 FYNNEI.

This clone appeared a few times. This chain joins TRBV4-3 and TRBJ1-5, with D hard to call. Looked up from germline, CDR1 is LGHNA and CDR2 is YSLEER. The CDR3 spans 15 residues. V lost 2 bases and J 7 bases, leaving 15 bases between the germline ends. The DNA for the CDR3 is TGCGCCAGCAGCCAAAGCCATCATCCCCAACAGCCCCAGCATTTT. It translates to CASSQSHHPQQPQHF.

DNA for the CDR3: TGCGCCAGCAGCTTGAGTGGGACAGGATATCAGCCCCAGCATTTT. This codes for CASSLSGTGYQPQHF. The chain couples TRBV5-1 to TRBJ1-5; 8 bases are shared with TRBD1. CDR3 length equals 15 residues. Germline V gives CDR1 SGHRS, CDR2 YFSETQ. V trimming: 1 base; J trimming: 5 bases; junction bases outside the gene matches: 5.

The chain couples TRBV7-9 to TRBJ2-3, with D possibly being TRBD1 (5 bases). From germline, CDR1 is SEHNR and CDR2 FQNEAQ (reference sequence). This CDR3 has 16 amino acids. Trimming cost V 5 bases and J 3 bases, with 18 bases left between them. CDR3 bases: TGTGCCAGCAGCATAGGGGCCCAGGGCCGTACAGATACGCAGTATTTT. This encodes CASSIGAQGRTDTQYF.

The chain links TRBV19 to TRBJ2-7; D remains ambiguous. The germline gives CDR1 LNHDA, CDR2 SQIVND (reference sequence). Trimming left V 6 bases short and J 2 bases short, with 20 bases between. The CDR3 length is 16 residues. The CDR3 coding sequence is TGTGCCAGTAGCCCCCGTTCAGCTTGGACGACCTACGAGCAGTACTTC. This codes for CASSPRSAWTTYEQYF.

This clone was recorded only once. This chain connects TRBV10-3 to TRBJ1-1, with a possible D match to TRBD1 (5 bases). Between the trimmed V and J ends, which lost 10 bases and 5 bases, there was a span of 17 bases. This CDR3 comprises 13 residues. Germline loops: CDR1 ENHRY, CDR2 SYGVKD. The CDR3 loop reads CATASSGGTEAFF. CDR3 bases: TGTGCCACTGCGAGCAGTGGGGGGACTGAAGCTTTCTTT.

About this clone: This clone may be a read error of a much larger clone one base away. The sample has other DNA sequences that encode this CDR3 too. This chain uses TRBV7-3 with TRBJ2-5; 9 nucleotides align to TRBD1. This CDR3 spans 13 amino acids. J lost 5 bases, V lost 3 bases, and 1 base had no gene match. The germline V gene has CDR1 SGHTA and CDR2 FQGTGA. CDR3 residues: CASSFGQGETQYF. CDR3 sequence (DNA): TGTGCCAGCAGCTTTGGACAGGGGGAGACCCAGTACTTC.

The DNA for the CDR3 is TGTGCCAGCAGCTCGACCCGGGGGGACACTGAAGCTTTCTTT. Translated, it gives CASSSTRGDTEAFF. The chain employs TRBV7-8 and TRBJ1-1; possible D gene TRBD1, 5 bases. This CDR3 is built from 14 residues. Trimming took 4 bases from V and 3 from J, leaving 12 bases between them. Germline V gene lookup returns CDR1 SGHVS and CDR2 FQNEAQ. The entire variable domain, with the rest obtained from reference TRBV7-8 and TRBJ1-1, is as follows: GAGVSQSPRYKVAKRGQDVALRCDPISGHVSLFWYQQALGQGPEFLTYFQNEAQLDKSGLPSDRFFAERPEGSVSTLKIQRTQQEDSAVYLCASSSTRGDTEAFFGQGTRLTVV.

This clone was seen a few times. This chain uses TRBV30 with TRBJ1-1; 8 positions match TRBD1. In germline, CDR1 is GTSNPN, CDR2 SVGIG (reference sequence). The CDR3 runs 12 residues. Germline trimming cut 5 bases from V and 10 bases from J; bases unmatched to any gene: 9. The CDR3 DNA reads as TGTGCCTGGGTTCCCCGGACAGGGAGAGCTTTCTTT. This codes for CAWVPRTGRAFF.

The rearrangement joins TRBV18 to TRBJ2-3; 12 nucleotides match TRBD1. With 4 bases clipped from V and 3 bases from J, the junction kept 8 bases outside the gene matches. This CDR3 has 17 amino acids. CDR1 and CDR2 (germline): KGHSH, LQKENI. CDR3 amino acids: CASSLLGQGATTDTQYF. As DNA, the CDR3 is TGTGCCAGCTCACTTCTGGGACAGGGGGCGACTACAGATACGCAGTATTTT.